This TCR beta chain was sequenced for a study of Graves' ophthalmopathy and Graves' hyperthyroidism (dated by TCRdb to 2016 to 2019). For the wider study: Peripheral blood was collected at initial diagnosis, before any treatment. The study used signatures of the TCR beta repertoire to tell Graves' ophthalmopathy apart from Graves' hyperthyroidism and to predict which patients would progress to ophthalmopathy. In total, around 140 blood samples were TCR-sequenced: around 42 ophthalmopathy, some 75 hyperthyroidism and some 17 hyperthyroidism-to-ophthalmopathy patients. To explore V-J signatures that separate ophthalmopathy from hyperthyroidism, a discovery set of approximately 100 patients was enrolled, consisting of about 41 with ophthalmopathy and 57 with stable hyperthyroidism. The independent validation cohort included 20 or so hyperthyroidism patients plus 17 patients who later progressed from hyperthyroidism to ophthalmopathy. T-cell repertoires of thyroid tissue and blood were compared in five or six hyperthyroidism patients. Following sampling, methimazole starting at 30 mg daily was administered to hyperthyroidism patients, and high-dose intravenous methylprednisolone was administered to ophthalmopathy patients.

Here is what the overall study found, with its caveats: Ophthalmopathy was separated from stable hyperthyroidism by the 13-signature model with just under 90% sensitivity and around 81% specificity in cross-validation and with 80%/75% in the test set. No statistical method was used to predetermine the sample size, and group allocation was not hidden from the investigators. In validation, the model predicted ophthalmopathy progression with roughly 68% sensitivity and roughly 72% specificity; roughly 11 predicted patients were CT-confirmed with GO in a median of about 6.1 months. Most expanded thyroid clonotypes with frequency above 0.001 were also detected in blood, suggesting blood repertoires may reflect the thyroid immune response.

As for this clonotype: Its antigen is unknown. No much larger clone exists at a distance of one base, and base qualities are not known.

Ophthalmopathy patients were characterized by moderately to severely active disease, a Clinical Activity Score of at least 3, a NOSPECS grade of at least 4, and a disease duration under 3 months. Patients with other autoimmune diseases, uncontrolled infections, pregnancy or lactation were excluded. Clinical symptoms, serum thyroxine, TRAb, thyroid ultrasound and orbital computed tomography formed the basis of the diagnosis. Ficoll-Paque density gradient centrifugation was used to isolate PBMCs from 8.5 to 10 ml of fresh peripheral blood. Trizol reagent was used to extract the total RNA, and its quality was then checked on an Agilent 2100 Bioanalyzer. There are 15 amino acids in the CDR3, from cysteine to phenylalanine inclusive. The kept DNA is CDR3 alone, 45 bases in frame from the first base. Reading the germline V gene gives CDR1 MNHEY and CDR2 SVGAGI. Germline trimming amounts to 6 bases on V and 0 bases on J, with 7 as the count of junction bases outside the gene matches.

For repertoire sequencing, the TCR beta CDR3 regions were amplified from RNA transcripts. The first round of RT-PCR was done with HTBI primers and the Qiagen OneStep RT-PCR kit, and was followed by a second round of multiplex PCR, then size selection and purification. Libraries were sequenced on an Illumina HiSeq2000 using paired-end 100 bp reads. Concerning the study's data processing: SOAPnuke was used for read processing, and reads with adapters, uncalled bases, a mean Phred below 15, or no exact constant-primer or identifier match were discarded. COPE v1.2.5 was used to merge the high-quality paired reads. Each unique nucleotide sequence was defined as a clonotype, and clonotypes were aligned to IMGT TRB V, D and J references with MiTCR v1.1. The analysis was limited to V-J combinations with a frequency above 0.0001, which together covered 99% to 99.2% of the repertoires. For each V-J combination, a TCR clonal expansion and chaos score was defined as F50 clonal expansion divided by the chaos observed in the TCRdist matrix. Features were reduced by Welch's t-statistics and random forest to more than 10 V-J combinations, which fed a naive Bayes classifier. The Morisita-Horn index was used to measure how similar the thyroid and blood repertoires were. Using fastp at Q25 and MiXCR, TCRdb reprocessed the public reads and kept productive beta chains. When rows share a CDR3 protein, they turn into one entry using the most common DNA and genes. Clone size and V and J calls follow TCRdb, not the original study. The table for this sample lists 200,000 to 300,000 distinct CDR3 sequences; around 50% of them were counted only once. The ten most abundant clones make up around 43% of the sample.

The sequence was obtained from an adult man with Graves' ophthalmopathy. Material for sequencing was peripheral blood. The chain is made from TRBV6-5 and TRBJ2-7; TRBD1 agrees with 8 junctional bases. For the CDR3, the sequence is CASSDGQGISYEQYF. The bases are TGTGCCAGCAGCGATGGACAGGGAATCTCCTACGAGCAGTACTTC.